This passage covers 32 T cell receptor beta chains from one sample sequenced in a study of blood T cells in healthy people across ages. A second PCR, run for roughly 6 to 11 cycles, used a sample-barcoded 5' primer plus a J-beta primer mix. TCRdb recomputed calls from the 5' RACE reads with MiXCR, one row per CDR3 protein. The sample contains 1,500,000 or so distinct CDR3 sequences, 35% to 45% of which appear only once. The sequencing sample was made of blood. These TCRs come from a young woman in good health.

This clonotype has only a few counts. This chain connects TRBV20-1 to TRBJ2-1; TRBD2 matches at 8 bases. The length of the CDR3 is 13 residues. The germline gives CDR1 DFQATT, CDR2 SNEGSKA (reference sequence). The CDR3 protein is CSNGRAIGNEQFF. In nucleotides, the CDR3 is TGCAGCAACGGGAGGGCCATTGGAAATGAGCAGTTCTTC.

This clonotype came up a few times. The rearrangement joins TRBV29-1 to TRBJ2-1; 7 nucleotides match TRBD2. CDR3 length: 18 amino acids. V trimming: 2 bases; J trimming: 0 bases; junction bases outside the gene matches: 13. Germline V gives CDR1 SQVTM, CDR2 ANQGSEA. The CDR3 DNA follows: TGCAGCGTTGAACTGGCTCTCGCGGGGGATTACTCCTACAATGAGCAGTTCTTC. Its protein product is CSVELALAGDYSYNEQFF.

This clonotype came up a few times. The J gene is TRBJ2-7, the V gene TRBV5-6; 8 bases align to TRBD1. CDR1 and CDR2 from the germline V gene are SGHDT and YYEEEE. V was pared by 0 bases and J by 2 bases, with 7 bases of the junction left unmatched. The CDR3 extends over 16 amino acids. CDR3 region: CASSLEPLTGAYEQYF. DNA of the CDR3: TGTGCCAGCAGCTTGGAACCTCTGACAGGGGCCTACGAGCAGTACTTC.

CDR3 DNA: TGTGCCAGCAGACCGGGACAGGGGGAAAAACTGTTTTTT. Its translation is CASRPGQGEKLFF. This chain uses TRBV28 with TRBJ1-4; TRBD1 matches at 10 bases. V lost 6 bases to trimming and J lost 8 bases; unmatched junction nucleotides: 3. CDR1 and CDR2 from the germline V gene are MDHEN and SYDVKM. The CDR3 sequence is 13 residues long.

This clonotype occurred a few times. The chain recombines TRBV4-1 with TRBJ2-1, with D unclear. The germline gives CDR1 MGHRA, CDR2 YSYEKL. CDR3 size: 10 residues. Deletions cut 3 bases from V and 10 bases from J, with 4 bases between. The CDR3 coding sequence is TGCGCCAGCAGCCATGGGGAGCAGTTCTTC. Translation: CASSHGEQFF.

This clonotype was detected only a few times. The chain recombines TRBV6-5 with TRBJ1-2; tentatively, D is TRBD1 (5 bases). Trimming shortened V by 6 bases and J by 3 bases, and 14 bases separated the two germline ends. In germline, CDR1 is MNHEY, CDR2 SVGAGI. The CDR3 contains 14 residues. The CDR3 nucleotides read TGTGCCAGCAGCGAACGAGGGGCTGACTATGGCTACACCTTC. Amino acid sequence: CASSERGADYGYTF.

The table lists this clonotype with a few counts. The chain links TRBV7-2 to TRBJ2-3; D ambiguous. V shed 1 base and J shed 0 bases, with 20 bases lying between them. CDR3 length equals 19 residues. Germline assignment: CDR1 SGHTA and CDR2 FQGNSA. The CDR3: CASSLVASFMSASTDTQYF. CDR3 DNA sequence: TGTGCCAGCAGCTTAGTGGCGTCGTTTATGTCAGCTAGCACAGATACGCAGTATTTT.

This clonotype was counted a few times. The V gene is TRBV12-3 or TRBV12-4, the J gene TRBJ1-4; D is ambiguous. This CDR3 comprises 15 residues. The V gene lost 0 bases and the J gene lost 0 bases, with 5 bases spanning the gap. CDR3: CASSLAYATNEKLFF. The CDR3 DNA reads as TGTGCCAGCAGTTTAGCGTATGCAACTAATGAAAAACTGTTTTTT.

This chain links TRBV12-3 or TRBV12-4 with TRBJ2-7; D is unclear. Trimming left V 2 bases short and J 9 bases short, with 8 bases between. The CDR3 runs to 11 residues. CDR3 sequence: CASSLYEAQYF. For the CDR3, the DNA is TGTGCCAGCAGTTTATATGAGGCGCAGTACTTC.

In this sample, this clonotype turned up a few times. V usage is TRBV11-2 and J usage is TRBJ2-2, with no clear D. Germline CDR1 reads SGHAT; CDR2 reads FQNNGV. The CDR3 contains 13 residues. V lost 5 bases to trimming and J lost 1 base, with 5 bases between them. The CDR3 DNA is TGTGCCAGCAGCCACAGGAACACCGGGGAGCTGTTTTTT. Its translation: CASSHRNTGELFF.

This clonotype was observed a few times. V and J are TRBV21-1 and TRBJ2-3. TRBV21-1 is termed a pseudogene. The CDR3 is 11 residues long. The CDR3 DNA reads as TGTGCCAGGAGCGGGACAGATACGCAGTATTTT. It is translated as CARSGTDTQYF.

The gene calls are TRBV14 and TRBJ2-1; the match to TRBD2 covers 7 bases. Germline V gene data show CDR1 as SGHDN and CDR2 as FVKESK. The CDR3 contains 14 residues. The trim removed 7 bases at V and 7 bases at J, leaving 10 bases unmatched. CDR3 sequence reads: CASTSSGEENEQFF. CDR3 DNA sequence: TGTGCCAGCACTTCTAGCGGAGAGGAGAATGAGCAGTTCTTC.

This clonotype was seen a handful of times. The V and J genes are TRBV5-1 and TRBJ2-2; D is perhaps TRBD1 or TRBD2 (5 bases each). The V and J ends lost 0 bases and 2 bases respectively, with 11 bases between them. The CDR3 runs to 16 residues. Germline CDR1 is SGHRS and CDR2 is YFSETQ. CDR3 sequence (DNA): TGCGCCAGCAGCTTGGGGACGGGGCCAAACACCGGGGAGCTGTTTTTT. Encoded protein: CASSLGTGPNTGELFF.

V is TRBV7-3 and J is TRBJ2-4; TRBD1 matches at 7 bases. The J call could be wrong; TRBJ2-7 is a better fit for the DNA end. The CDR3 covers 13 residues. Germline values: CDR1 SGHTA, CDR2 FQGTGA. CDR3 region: CASSRDRKGEQYF. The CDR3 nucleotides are TGTGCCAGCAGCCGGGACAGAAAGGGCGAGCAGTACTTC.

The CDR3 loop reads CASSQGSGAVAKNIQYF. CDR3 DNA sequence: TGCGCCAGCAGCCAAGGGAGCGGGGCCGTAGCCAAAAACATTCAGTACTTC. The chain carries TRBV4-3 and TRBJ2-4; 7 bases are shared with TRBD2. The CDR3 length is 17 residues. CDR1 is LGHNA and CDR2 is YSLEER in the germline V gene. With V trimmed by 1 base and J by 0 bases, 6 bases remained unmatched.

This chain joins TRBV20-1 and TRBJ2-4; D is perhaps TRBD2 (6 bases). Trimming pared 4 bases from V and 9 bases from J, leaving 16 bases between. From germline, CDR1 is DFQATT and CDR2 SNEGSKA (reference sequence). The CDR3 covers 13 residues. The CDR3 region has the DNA TGCAGTGCTAACGGGAGAGTAGGAGGCATTCAGTACTTC. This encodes CSANGRVGGIQYF.

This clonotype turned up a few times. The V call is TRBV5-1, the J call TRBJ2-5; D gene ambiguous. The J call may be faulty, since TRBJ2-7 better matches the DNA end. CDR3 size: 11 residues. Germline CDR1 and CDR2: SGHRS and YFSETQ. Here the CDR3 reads CASSPLDEQYF. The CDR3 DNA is TGCGCCAGCAGCCCCTTGGACGAGCAGTACTTC.

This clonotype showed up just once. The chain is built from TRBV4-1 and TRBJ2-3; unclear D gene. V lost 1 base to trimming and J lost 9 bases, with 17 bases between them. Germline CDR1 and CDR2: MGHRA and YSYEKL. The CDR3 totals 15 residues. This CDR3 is CASSQGHWSRGTQYF. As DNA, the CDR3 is TGCGCCAGCAGCCAAGGTCACTGGAGCCGTGGCACGCAGTATTTT.

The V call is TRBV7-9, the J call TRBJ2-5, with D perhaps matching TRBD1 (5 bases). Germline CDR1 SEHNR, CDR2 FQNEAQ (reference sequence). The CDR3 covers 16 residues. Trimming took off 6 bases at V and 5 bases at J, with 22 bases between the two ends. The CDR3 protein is CASREAHRQGLETQYF. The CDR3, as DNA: TGTGCCAGCAGGGAAGCACACAGGCAGGGCTTGGAGACCCAGTACTTC.

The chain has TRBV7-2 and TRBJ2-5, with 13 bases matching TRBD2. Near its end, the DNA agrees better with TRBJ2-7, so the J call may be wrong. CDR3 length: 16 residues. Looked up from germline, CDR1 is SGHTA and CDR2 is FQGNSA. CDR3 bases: TGTGCCAGCAGCTTAATAGGACTAGCGGGGGCCTACGAGCAGTACTTC. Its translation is CASSLIGLAGAYEQYF.

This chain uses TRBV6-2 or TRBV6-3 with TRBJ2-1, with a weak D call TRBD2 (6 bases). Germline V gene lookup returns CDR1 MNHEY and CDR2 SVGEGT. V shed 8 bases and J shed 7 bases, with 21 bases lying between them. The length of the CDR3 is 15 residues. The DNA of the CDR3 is TGTGCCAGCCGCTCACTCCCCGGGACTCAAAATGAGCAGTTCTTC. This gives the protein CASRSLPGTQNEQFF.

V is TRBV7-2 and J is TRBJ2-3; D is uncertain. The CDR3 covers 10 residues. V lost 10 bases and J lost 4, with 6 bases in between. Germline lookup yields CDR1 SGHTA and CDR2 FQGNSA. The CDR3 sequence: CAKGADTQYF. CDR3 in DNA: TGTGCCAAGGGTGCAGATACGCAGTATTTT.

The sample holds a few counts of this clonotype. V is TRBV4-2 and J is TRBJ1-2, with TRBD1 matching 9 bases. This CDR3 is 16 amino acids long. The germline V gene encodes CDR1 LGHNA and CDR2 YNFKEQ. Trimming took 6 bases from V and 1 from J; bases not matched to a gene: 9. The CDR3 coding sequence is TGTGCCAGCAGGACAACAGGGACAGGGAGTAACTATGGCTACACCTTC. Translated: CASRTTGTGSNYGYTF.

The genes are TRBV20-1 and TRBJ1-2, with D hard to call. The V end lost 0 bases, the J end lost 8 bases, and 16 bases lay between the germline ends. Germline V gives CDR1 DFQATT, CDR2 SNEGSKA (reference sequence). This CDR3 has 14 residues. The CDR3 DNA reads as TGCAGTGCTAGAGATCCGACAAGTGCCGGGGGCTACACCTTC. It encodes CSARDPTSAGGYTF.

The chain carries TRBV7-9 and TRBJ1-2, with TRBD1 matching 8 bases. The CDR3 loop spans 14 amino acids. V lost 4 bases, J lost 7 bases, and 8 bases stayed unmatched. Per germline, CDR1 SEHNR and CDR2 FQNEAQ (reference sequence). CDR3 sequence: CASSSFDRGSGYTF. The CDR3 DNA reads TGTGCCAGCAGCTCTTTCGACAGGGGAAGTGGCTACACCTTC.

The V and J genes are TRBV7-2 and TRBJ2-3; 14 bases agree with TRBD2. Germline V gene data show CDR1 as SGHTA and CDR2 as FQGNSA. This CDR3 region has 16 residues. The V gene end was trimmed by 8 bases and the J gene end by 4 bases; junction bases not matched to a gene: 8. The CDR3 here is CASGSTSGRDPDTQYF. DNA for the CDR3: TGTGCCAGCGGCTCGACTAGCGGGAGGGACCCAGATACGCAGTATTTT.

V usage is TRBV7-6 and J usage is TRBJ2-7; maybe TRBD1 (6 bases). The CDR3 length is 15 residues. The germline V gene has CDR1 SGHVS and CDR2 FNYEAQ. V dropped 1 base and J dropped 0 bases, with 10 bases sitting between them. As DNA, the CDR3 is TGTGCCAGCAGCTTAGGGACAGAATACTCCTACGAGCAGTACTTC. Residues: CASSLGTEYSYEQYF.

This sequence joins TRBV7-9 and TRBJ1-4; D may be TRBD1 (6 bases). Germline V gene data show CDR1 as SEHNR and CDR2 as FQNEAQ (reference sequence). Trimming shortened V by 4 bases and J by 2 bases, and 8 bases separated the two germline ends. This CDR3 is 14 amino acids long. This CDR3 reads CASSSDRTNEKLFF. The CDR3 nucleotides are TGTGCCAGCAGCTCAGACAGGACTAATGAAAAACTGTTTTTT.

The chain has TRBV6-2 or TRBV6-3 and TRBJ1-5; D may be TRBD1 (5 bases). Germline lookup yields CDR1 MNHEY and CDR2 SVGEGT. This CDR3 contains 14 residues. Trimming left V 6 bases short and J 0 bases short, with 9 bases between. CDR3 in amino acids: CASRPGASNQPQHF. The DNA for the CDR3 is TGTGCCAGCAGACCCGGGGCTAGCAATCAGCCCCAGCATTTT.

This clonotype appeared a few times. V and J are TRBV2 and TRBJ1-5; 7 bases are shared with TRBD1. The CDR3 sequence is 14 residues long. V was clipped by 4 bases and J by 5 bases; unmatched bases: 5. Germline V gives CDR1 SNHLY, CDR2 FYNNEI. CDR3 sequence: CASSVEGADQPQHF. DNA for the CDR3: TGTGCCAGCAGTGTGGAGGGGGCCGATCAGCCCCAGCATTTT.

CDR3 loop: CSASSGLAGRETQYF. In DNA, the CDR3 is TGCAGTGCTAGTTCCGGACTAGCGGGGAGGGAGACCCAGTACTTC. V gene TRBV20-1 combines with J gene TRBJ2-5; the match to TRBD2 covers 12 bases. The CDR3 is 15 residues long. The junction had 7 bases not matched to a gene; V was cut back by 3 bases and J by 5 bases. The germline V gene encodes CDR1 DFQATT and CDR2 SNEGSKA (reference sequence).

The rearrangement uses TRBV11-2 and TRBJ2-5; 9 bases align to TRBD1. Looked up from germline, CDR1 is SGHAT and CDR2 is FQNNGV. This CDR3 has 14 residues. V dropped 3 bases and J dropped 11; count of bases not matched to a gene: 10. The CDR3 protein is CASSLRTGAYGQYF. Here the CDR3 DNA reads TGTGCCAGCAGCTTGCGGACAGGGGCCTACGGGCAGTACTTC. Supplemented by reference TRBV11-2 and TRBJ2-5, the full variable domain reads EAGVAQSPRYKIIEKRQSVAFWCNPISGHATLYWYQQILGQGPKLLIQFQNNGVVDDSQLPKDRFSAERLKGVDSTLKIQPAKLEDSAVYLCASSLRTGAYGQYFGPGTRLLVL.